This entry lists 27 T cell receptor beta chains sequenced from one sample in a study of radiation and T cells in renal cell carcinoma. Time point given: baseline pretreatment blood. Treatment denoted: 15 Gy SBRT to primary tumor, nephrectomy 4 weeks later. This table comes from immunoSEQ multiplex PCR, and its TCRdb copy is limited to in-frame clones, with some not included. The sample yields 100,000 to 150,000 clones, 80% to 85% seen once. Source: blood, taken from a patient whose treatment included radiotherapy and nephrectomy. All receptors come from a woman aged 55-70 years with renal cell carcinoma.

A few counts support this clone. This rearrangement joins TRBV9 to TRBJ2-5; no reliable D call. Trimming took 0 bases from V and 7 from J, leaving 10 bases between them. The CDR3 has 13 residues. The germline CDR1 and CDR2 sequences are SGDLS and YYNGEE. CDR3 nucleotides: TGTGCCAGCAGCGTAGGGGTTATGGGGACCCAGTACTTC. This gives the protein CASSVGVMGTQYF.

The chain joins TRBV28 to TRBJ1-4; no clear D. Germline V gene lookup returns CDR1 MDHEN and CDR2 SYDVKM. The CDR3 has 14 amino acids. Trimming stripped 10 bases from V and 2 bases from J, with 14 bases between. CDR3 coding DNA: TGTGCCACGATTTCCACAGACACTAATGAAAAACTGTTTTTT. This sequence encodes CATISTDTNEKLFF.

The J gene is TRBJ2-1, the V gene TRBV10-3, with 9 bases aligning to TRBD2. This CDR3 contains 14 residues. Unmatched junction bases numbered 5, after V lost 11 bases and J lost 0 bases. The V gene's germline CDR1 is ENHRY and CDR2 SYGVKD. The CDR3 region has the DNA TGTGCCTCCGCGGGGGGGATCTCCTACAATGAGCAGTTCTTC. The encoded protein is CASAGGISYNEQFF.

J is TRBJ2-7 and V is TRBV6-5; 9 nucleotides align to TRBD1. The V segment lost 7 bases and the J segment 4 bases; nucleotides outside the gene matches: 8. CDR1 is MNHEY, CDR2 SVGAGI, per germline. The CDR3 contains 14 residues. The CDR3 DNA is TGTGCCAGCACCCCTCCGGGACAGGGATACGAGCAGTACTTC. Its protein is CASTPPGQGYEQYF.

The rearrangement uses TRBV2 and TRBJ2-1, with TRBD2 identical over 10 bases. The trim removed 6 bases at V and 4 bases at J, leaving 6 bases unmatched. From germline, CDR1 is SNHLY and CDR2 FYNNEI. The CDR3 totals 15 residues. For the CDR3, the DNA is TGTGCCAGCAGGGGTACTAGCGGGGCTTACAATGAGCAGTTCTTC. It codes for CASRGTSGAYNEQFF.

This clone was detected only a few times. The chain carries TRBV7-9 and TRBJ2-1; 10 bases align to TRBD1. The germline CDR1 and CDR2 sequences are SEHNR and FQNEAQ (reference sequence). J lost 8 bases, V lost 8 bases, and 9 bases had no gene match. The CDR3 runs to 14 residues. The CDR3: CASGSATGGYEQFF. CDR3 DNA sequence: TGTGCCAGCGGATCCGCGACAGGGGGCTATGAGCAGTTCTTC.

This clone was detected a few times. CDR3 in amino acids: CASTRGVVNTEAFF. The CDR3 DNA follows: TGTGCCAGCACCCGGGGGGTGGTGAACACTGAAGCTTTCTTT. The chain has TRBV28 and TRBJ1-1, with a tentative D call TRBD1 (5 bases). V lost 7 bases, J lost 0 bases, and 12 bases lay in between. Germline assignment: CDR1 MDHEN and CDR2 SYDVKM. The CDR3 runs to 14 residues. Full variable domain (rest looked up from reference TRBV28 and TRBJ1-1): DVKVTQSSRYLVKRTGEKVFLECVQDMDHENMFWYRQDPGLGLRLIYFSYDVKMKEKGDIPEGYSVSREKKERFSLILESASTNQTSMYLCASTRGVVNTEAFFGQGTRLTVV.

This clone was observed a few times. The rearrangement uses TRBV2 and TRBJ1-4; D gene unclear. V lost 0 bases and J 3 bases, leaving 11 bases between the germline ends. The CDR3 runs to 16 residues. The V gene's germline CDR1 is SNHLY and CDR2 FYNNEI. CDR3 amino acids: CASSEAGRGPNEKLFF. The CDR3 DNA sequence: TGTGCCAGCAGTGAAGCGGGCAGAGGACCTAATGAAAAACTGTTTTTT.

To note about this clone: The sample contains more than one DNA sequence encoding this CDR3. J is TRBJ2-2 and V is TRBV27; the D is unclear. The V gene lost 1 base and the J gene lost 1 base, with 7 bases spanning the gap. Germline values: CDR1 MNHEY, CDR2 SMNVEV (reference sequence). The CDR3 sequence is 15 residues long. CDR3 sequence: CASSLLGRNTGELFF. CDR3 DNA sequence: TGTGCCAGCAGTTTATTAGGCAGGAACACCGGGGAGCTGTTTTTT.

The chain links TRBV9 to TRBJ2-6; D is possibly TRBD1 or TRBD2 (5 bases each). With 3 bases removed from V and 0 bases from J, the gap between germline ends came to 16 bases. Germline V gene sequence: CDR1 SGDLS, CDR2 YYNGEE. There are 18 residues in the CDR3. For the CDR3, the DNA is TGTGCCAGCAGCGGAGAGGGGACCGCCAGCTCTGGGGCCAACGTCCTGACTTTC. This translates into CASSGEGTASSGANVLTF.

The rearrangement uses TRBV4-1 and TRBJ2-7, with 8 bases lining up with TRBD2. Looked up from germline, CDR1 is MGHRA and CDR2 is YSYEKL. V trimming: 4 bases; J trimming: 0 bases; junction bases outside the gene matches: 2. CDR3 length equals 14 residues. The CDR3 DNA reads TGCGCCAGCAGCCCGGGGGGGGGCTCCTACGAGCAGTACTTC. This translates into CASSPGGGSYEQYF.

The chain is built from TRBV4-3 and TRBJ2-1; unclear D gene. The CDR3 is 15 residues long. V lost 0 bases to trimming and J lost 5 bases, with 11 bases between them. Germline CDR1 and CDR2: LGHNA and YSLEER. This CDR3 is CASSQERQAHNEQFF. Here the CDR3 DNA reads TGCGCCAGCAGCCAAGAAAGGCAAGCCCACAATGAGCAGTTCTTC.

This clone showed up just once. This chain links TRBV7-9 with TRBJ2-7, with D hard to call. The CDR3 totals 11 residues. Germline CDR1 reads SEHNR; CDR2 reads FQNEAQ (reference sequence). The V end was cut by 3 bases, the J end by 7 bases, with 7 bases between. The CDR3 is CASSFSAEQYF. The CDR3 DNA reads as TGTGCCAGCAGCTTCTCGGCGGAGCAGTACTTC.

The rearrangement uses TRBV11-3 and TRBJ2-2; 9 bases are shared with TRBD1. Germline CDR1 SGHNT, CDR2 YENEEA. Trimming at V came to 5 bases and at J to 6 bases, leaving 7 bases not matched to a gene. The length of the CDR3 is 15 residues. The CDR3: CASSRQGGLAGELFF. DNA for the CDR3: TGTGCCAGCAGCCGACAGGGGGGACTGGCCGGGGAGCTGTTTTTT.

The chain couples TRBV2 to TRBJ1-2; 7 bases are a match to TRBD1. V gave up 8 bases and J gave up 2 bases; unmatched junction bases: 11. The CDR3 runs to 15 residues. CDR1 is SNHLY, CDR2 FYNNEI, per germline. The CDR3 sequence: CASAPGTALNYGYTF. The CDR3 bases are TGTGCCAGCGCCCCCGGGACAGCCCTAAACTATGGCTACACCTTC.

To note about this clone: The germline gene is not matched at one end of the junction; a read error may be the cause. The chain is built from TRBV28 and TRBJ1-5; 9 nucleotides line up with TRBD1. The CDR3 contains 16 residues. Germline V lookup: CDR1 MDHEN, CDR2 SYDVKM. The CDR3 reads CAGSLSWTGGNQPQHF. The CDR3 bases are TGTGCCGGCAGTTTATCGTGGACAGGGGGCAATCAGCCCCAGCATTTT.

V is TRBV7-2 and J is TRBJ1-5; D remains unclear. This CDR3 has 14 residues. Germline V gene data show CDR1 as SGHTA and CDR2 as FQGNSA. With 2 bases removed from V and 9 bases from J, the gap between germline ends came to 14 bases. CDR3 residues: CASSLQKGEWPQHF. The CDR3 nucleotides read TGTGCCAGCAGCTTACAGAAGGGCGAGTGGCCCCAGCATTTT.

The chain employs TRBV6-5 and TRBJ1-4; 9 nucleotides match TRBD1. The V gene's germline CDR1 is MNHEY and CDR2 SVGAGI. The V segment lost 10 bases and the J segment 8 bases; nucleotides outside the gene matches: 8. The CDR3 spans 13 residues. CDR3 sequence: CATGQGMGEKLFF. CDR3 nucleotide sequence: TGTGCCACTGGACAGGGGATGGGAGAAAAACTGTTTTTT.

The chain employs TRBV19 and TRBJ1-5; D remains unclear. Germline V CDR1 and CDR2: LNHDA, SQIVND (reference sequence). V was cut by 3 bases and J by 7 bases, with 13 bases left in between. The CDR3 is made up of 14 amino acids. CDR3 bases: TGTGCCAGTAGTATCGTGGCAGACAAGCAGCCCCAGCATTTT. Its protein is CASSIVADKQPQHF.

This sequence joins TRBV30 and TRBJ2-7; TRBD1 matches 7 bases. This CDR3 has 12 residues. The ends lost 3 bases at V and 6 bases at J; junction bases unmatched: 5. CDR1 is GTSNPN, CDR2 SVGIG, per germline (reference sequence). CDR3 in amino acids: CAWSRTGAEQYF. The CDR3 nucleotides read TGTGCCTGGAGCCGCACAGGGGCCGAGCAGTACTTC.

This chain uses TRBV4-2 with TRBJ2-2; perhaps D is TRBD1 or TRBD2 (6 bases each). V was shortened by 1 base and J by 8 bases, with 26 bases between the two germline ends. The CDR3 runs 19 residues. Germline V gene lookup returns CDR1 LGHNA and CDR2 YNFKEQ. CDR3 amino acids: CASSQVYPGEGPGTGELFF. The CDR3 coding sequence is TGTGCCAGCAGCCAAGTTTATCCGGGAGAGGGACCGGGGACAGGGGAGCTGTTTTTT.

This chain connects TRBV27 to TRBJ1-1, with 10 bases that match TRBD1. The CDR3 covers 15 residues. With V trimmed by 6 bases and J by 3 bases, 7 bases remained unmatched. Germline loops: CDR1 MNHEY, CDR2 SMNVEV (reference sequence). The CDR3 DNA reads TGTGCCAGCAGATTTTCCGGGACAGGGGACACTGAAGCTTTCTTT. This sequence encodes CASRFSGTGDTEAFF.

The chain links TRBV7-2 to TRBJ1-2, with 7 bases identical to TRBD1. The V segment lost 3 bases and the J segment 0 bases; nucleotides outside the gene matches: 13. The CDR3 contains 18 residues. Germline-derived CDR1 and CDR2 are SGHTA and FQGNSA. The DNA of the CDR3 is TGTGCCAGCAGCTTGTTTCCTCCGGGACAGCAAACTAACTATGGCTACACCTTC. Its translation: CASSLFPPGQQTNYGYTF.

The V and J genes are TRBV29-1 and TRBJ2-2, with 8 positions matching TRBD2. This CDR3 has 15 residues. J gave up 4 bases and V 5 bases, and 9 bases lay outside the gene matches. CDR1 is SQVTM, CDR2 ANQGSEA, per germline. CDR3 region: CSVSGLDLSTGELFF. The CDR3 coding sequence is TGCAGCGTTTCGGGACTAGACTTATCCACCGGGGAGCTGTTTTTT.

This clone was picked up a small number of times. J is TRBJ1-1 and V is TRBV2, with a weak D call TRBD1 (5 bases). Germline V gene sequence: CDR1 SNHLY, CDR2 FYNNEI. This CDR3 comprises 14 residues. V was cut by 4 bases and J by 1 base, with 10 bases left in between. The CDR3 is CASSAGTGNTEAFF. DNA of the CDR3: TGTGCCAGCAGTGCTGGGACTGGGAACACTGAAGCTTTCTTT. The whole variable domain, filled in from reference TRBV2 and TRBJ1-1, reads EPEVTQTPSHQVTQMGQEVILRCVPISNHLYFYWYRQILGQKVEFLVSFYNNEISEKSEIFDDQFSVERPDGSNFTLKIRSTKLEDSAMYFCASSAGTGNTEAFFGQGTRLTVV.

The rearrangement joins TRBV19 to TRBJ1-1; D possibly corresponds to TRBD1 (5 bases). Deletions cut 5 bases from V and 1 base from J, with 11 bases between. The germline V gene encodes CDR1 LNHDA and CDR2 SQIVND (reference sequence). The length of the CDR3 is 14 residues. CDR3 amino acids: CASSSLTENTEAFF. Here the CDR3 DNA reads TGTGCCAGTAGTTCCTTGACAGAGAACACTGAAGCTTTCTTT.

Notes on this clone: The junction shows a germline mismatch at one end, possibly a read error. The chain couples TRBV7-7 to TRBJ2-3; the D is unclear. This CDR3 is 14 amino acids long. Germline V lookup: CDR1 SSHAT, CDR2 FNYEAQ (reference sequence). CDR3 in amino acids: CASSLVPGTDTQYF. CDR3 sequence (DNA): TGTGCTAGCAGCTTAGTACCAGGCACAGATACGCAGTATTTT.